The clone carrying this TCR beta chain was recorded many times. Germline and genes: mouse. The missing CDR3 end, 4 residues past where the read stops, is filled in from the germline J gene. Extracted RNA was reverse transcribed, and the resulting cDNA served as sequencing template. This table comes from immunoSEQ multiplex PCR, and its TCRdb copy is limited to in-frame clones, with some not included. The sample was found to contain 250,000 or so clones, and every one recurs. The entry originates in a study of CD8+ T cells in alopecia areata. The overall study: The graft donors were approximately 6-13-month-old C3H/HeJ mice with spontaneous alopecia, and their skin went to approximately 7-10-week-old female C3H/HeJ mice.

CD4, CD8alpha, NKG2D, NKG2ACE and other markers guided sorting of pooled cutaneous lymph node cells. V was pared by 1 base and J by 3 bases, with 1 base of the junction left unmatched. Germline assignment: CDR1 MNHDT and CDR2 YYDKIL. This CDR3 is built from 15 residues. The TCR was taken from a C3H/HeJ mouse with alopecia areata. The MHC haplotype of the strain is H2-k. V usage is TRBV17 and J usage is TRBJ1-2, with 11 positions matching TRBD1. Sequencing was carried out using CD4+ T cells sorted from a lymph node. The sequenced part of the CDR3 DNA is TGTGCTAGCAGTAGAGGGACAGGGGGCCACTCC. Translated: CASSRGTGGHS. The full CDR3 is CASSRGTGGHSDYTF.